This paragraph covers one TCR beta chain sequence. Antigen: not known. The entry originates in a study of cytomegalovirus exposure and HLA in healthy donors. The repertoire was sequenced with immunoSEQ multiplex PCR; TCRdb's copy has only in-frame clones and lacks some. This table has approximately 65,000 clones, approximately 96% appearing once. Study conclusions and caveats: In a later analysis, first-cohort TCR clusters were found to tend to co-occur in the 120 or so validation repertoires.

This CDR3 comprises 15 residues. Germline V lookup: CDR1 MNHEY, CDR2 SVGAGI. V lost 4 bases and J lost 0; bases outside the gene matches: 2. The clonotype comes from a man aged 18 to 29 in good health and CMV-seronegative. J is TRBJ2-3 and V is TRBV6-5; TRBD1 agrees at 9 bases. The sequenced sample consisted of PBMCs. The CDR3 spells CASSSGTGSTDTQYF. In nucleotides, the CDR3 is TGTGCCAGCAGTTCGGGGACAGGGAGCACAGATACGCAGTATTTT.